This T cell receptor beta chain was observed in a study of blood T cell repertoires in COVID-19. At the level of the study: The United States, Italy and Spain provided the acute and convalescent COVID-19 samples. From T cells, B-cell-depleted T cells, or PBMCs came the material, which was cDNA or gDNA.

As processed by the authors: Amplification from reference gene primers served as the basis for estimated nucleated cell counts. Here immunoSEQ multiplex PCR was the method, and the copy in TCRdb shows in-frame clones only, minus some. The DNA was the basis for D and trimming; V, J and clone size are from that table. This repertoire shows 65,000 to 70,000 clones, approximately 88% found once; its top ten account for around 20%. The sample consisted of peripheral blood. The clonotype originates from a woman of 80 years or more with acute or convalescent COVID-19.

CDR3 region: CASSIGTVRQGRTGELFF. CDR3 in DNA: TGTGCCAGTAGTATAGGAACTGTGAGACAGGGGAGGACCGGGGAGCTGTTTTTT. This chain joins TRBV19 and TRBJ2-2; 8 bases match TRBD1. The ends lost 1 base at V and 5 bases at J; junction bases unmatched: 12. The V gene's germline CDR1 is LNHDA and CDR2 SQIVND (reference sequence). CDR3 length: 18 residues.